This TCR beta chain was identified during a study of T cell responses to AZD1222 COVID-19 vaccine. Findings and caveats of the study: Targeting of unmutated variant regions was reportedly seen in nearly half of spike-specific TCRs. Increases in Spike-specific TCR breadth and depth were seen after two AZD1222 doses.

Pooling covered second doses at about 4 or about 12 weeks. CDR1 and CDR2 from the germline V gene are DFQATT and SNEGSKA (reference sequence). Deletions cut 6 bases from V and 8 bases from J, with 10 bases between. CDR3 length equals 10 residues. Notes on this clone: What it binds is unknown.

Libraries were prepared by immunoSEQ multiplex PCR; TCRdb keeps only in-frame clonotypes and omits some of them. The data show about 140,000 clones, 80% to 95% seen once. This chain connects TRBV20-1 to TRBJ1-1; D remains unclear. The receptor comes from an adult who received the AZD1222 COVID-19 vaccine. Sequences were derived from peripheral blood, sampled 28 days after the second AZD1222 dose. CDR3 sequence: CSAGRIEAFF. DNA of the CDR3: TGCAGTGCCGGTCGGATAGAAGCTTTCTTT.